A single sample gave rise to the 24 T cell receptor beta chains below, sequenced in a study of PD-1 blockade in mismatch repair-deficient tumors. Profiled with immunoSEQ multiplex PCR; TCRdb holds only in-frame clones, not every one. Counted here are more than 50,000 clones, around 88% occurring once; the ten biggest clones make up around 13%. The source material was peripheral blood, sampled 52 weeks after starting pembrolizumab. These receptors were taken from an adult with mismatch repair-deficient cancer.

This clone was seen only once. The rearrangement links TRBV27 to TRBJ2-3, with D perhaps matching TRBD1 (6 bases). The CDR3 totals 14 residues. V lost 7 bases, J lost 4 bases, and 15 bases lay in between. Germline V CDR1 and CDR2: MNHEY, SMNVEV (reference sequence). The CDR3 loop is CASISQGNSDTQYF. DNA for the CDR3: TGTGCCAGCATTTCTCAGGGGAACTCAGATACGCAGTATTTT.

CDR3 region: CASGDYYTDTQYF. CDR3 nucleotide sequence: TGTGCCAGCGGGGATTATTACACAGATACGCAGTATTTT. The chain couples TRBV27 to TRBJ2-3, with D unresolved. This CDR3 region has 13 residues. The ends were cut back, 8 bases at V and 2 bases at J, with 11 bases in the middle. The germline V gene encodes CDR1 MNHEY and CDR2 SMNVEV (reference sequence).

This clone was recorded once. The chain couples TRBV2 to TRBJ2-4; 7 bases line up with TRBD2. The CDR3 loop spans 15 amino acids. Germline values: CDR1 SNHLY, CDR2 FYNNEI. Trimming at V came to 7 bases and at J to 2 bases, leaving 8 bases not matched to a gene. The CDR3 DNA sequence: TGTGCCAGCAAGGGGACTATAGCGTCCAAAAACATTCAGTACTTC. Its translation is CASKGTIASKNIQYF.

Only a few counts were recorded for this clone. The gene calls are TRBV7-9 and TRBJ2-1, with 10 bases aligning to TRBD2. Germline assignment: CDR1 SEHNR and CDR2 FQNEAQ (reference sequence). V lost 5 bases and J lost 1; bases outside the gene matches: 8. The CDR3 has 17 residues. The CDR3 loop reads CASSPRILAGSYNEQFF. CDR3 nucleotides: TGTGCCAGCAGCCCTAGGATACTAGCGGGGTCCTACAATGAGCAGTTCTTC.

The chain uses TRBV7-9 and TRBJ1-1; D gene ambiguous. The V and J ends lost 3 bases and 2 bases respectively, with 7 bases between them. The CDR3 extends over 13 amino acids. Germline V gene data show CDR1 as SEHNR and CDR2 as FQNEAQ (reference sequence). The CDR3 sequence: CASSFRVNTEAFF. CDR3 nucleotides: TGTGCCAGCAGCTTTCGGGTAAACACTGAAGCTTTCTTT.

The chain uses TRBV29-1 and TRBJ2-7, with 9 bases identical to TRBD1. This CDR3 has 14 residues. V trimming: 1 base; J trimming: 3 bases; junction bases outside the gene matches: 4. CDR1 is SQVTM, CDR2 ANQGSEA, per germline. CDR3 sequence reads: CSVEAPDRGYEQYF. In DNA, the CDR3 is TGCAGCGTTGAAGCTCCGGACAGGGGCTACGAGCAGTACTTC.

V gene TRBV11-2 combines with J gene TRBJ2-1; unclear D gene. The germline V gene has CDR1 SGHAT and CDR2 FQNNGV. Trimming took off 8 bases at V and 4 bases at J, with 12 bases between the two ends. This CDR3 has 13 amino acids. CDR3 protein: CASGWTPYNEQFF. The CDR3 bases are TGTGCCAGCGGGTGGACCCCGTACAATGAGCAGTTCTTC. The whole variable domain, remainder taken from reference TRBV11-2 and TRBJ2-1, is EAGVAQSPRYKIIEKRQSVAFWCNPISGHATLYWYQQILGQGPKLLIQFQNNGVVDDSQLPKDRFSAERLKGVDSTLKIQPAKLEDSAVYLCASGWTPYNEQFFGPGTRLTVL.

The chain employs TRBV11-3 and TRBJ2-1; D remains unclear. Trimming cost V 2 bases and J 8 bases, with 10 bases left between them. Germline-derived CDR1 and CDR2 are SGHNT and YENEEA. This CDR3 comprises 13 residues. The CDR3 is CASSLLWGHEQFF. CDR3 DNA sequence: TGTGCCAGCAGCTTACTCTGGGGTCATGAGCAGTTCTTC.

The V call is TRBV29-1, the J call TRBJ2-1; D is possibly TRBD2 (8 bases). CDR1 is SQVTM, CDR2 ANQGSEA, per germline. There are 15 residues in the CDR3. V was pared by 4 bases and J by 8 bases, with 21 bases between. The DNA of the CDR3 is TGCAGCGTTGGAAAGCCGGGACTAGGGGGCGATGAGCAGTTCTTC. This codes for CSVGKPGLGGDEQFF.

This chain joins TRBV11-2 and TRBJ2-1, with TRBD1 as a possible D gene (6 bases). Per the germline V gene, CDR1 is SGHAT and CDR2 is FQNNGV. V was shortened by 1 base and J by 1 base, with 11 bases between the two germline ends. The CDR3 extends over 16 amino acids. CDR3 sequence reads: CASSLGGRMSYNEQFF. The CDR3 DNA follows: TGTGCCAGCAGCTTAGGGGGGCGGATGTCCTACAATGAGCAGTTCTTC.

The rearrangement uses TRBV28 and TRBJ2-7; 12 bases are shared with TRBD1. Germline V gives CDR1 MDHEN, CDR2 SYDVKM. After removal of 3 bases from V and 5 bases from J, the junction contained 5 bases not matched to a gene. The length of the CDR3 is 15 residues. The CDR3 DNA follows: TGTGCCAGCAGTTTCGGGACAGGGGGCTTCGACGAGCAGTACTTC. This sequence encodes CASSFGTGGFDEQYF.

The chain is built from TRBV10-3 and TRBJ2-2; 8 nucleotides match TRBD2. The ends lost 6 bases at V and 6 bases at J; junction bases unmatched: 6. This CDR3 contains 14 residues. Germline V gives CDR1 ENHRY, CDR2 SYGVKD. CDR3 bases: TGTGCCATCAGCCTCGGACTAGCCTCCGGGGAGCTGTTTTTT. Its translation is CAISLGLASGELFF.

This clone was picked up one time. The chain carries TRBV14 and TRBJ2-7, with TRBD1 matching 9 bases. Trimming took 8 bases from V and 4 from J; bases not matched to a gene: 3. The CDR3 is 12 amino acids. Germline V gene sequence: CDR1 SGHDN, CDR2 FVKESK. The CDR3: CASPGQGYEQYF. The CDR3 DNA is TGTGCCAGCCCGGGACAGGGATACGAGCAGTACTTC.

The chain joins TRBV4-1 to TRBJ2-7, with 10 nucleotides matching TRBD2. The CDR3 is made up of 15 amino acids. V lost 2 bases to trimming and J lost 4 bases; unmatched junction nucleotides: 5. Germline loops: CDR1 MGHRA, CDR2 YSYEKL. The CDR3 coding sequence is TGCGCCAGCAGCCAATCCCCTAGCGGGAGATACGAGCAGTACTTC. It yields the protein CASSQSPSGRYEQYF.

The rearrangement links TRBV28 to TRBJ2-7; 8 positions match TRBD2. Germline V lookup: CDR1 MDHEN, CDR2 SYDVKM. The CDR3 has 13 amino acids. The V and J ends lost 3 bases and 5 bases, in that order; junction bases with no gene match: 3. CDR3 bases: TGTGCCAGCAGTTTCGGGACTAGGCACGAGCAGTACTTC. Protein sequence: CASSFGTRHEQYF. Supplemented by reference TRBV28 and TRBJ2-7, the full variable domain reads DVKVTQSSRYLVKRTGEKVFLECVQDMDHENMFWYRQDPGLGLRLIYFSYDVKMKEKGDIPEGYSVSREKKERFSLILESASTNQTSMYLCASSFGTRHEQYFGPGTRLTVT.

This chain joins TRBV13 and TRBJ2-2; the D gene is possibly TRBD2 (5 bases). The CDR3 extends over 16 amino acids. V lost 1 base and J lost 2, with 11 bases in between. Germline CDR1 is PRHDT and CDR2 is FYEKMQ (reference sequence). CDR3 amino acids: CASSLDPSGNTGELFF. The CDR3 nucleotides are TGTGCCAGCAGCTTAGACCCCAGCGGAAACACCGGGGAGCTGTTTTTT. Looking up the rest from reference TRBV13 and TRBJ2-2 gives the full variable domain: AAGVIQSPRHLIKEKRETATLKCYPIPRHDTVYWYQQGPGQDPQFLISFYEKMQSDKGSIPDRFSAQQFSDYHSELNMSSLELGDSALYFCASSLDPSGNTGELFFGEGSRLTVL.

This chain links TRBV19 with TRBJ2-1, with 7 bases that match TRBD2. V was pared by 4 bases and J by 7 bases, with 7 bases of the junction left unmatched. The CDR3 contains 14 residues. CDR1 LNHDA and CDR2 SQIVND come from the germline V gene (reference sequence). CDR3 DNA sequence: TGTGCCAGTAGTACGGGACTAAGGTTGAATGAGCAGTTCTTC. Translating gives CASSTGLRLNEQFF.

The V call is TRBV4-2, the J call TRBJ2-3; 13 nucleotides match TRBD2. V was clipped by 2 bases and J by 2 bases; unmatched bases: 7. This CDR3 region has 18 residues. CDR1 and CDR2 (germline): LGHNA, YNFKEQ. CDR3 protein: CASSQPGLAGAPTDTQYF. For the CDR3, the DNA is TGTGCCAGCAGCCAACCCGGACTAGCGGGAGCCCCCACAGATACGCAGTATTTT.

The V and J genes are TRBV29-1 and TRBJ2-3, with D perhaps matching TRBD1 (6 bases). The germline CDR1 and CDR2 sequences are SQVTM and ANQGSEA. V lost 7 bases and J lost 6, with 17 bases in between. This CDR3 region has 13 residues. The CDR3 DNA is TGCAGCGAGATTACAGGGAGTACCGATACGCAGTATTTT. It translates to CSEITGSTDTQYF.

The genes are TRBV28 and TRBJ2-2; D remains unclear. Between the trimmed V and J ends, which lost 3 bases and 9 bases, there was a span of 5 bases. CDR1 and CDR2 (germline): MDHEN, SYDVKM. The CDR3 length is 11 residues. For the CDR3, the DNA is TGTGCCAGCAGTTTCTCGAGGGAGCTGTTTTTT. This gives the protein CASSFSRELFF.

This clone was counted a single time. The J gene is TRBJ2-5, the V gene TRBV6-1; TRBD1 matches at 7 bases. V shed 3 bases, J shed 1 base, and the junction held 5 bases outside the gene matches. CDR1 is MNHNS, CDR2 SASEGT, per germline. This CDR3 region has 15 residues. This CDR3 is CASSDRGQIQETQYF. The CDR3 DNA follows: TGTGCCAGCAGTGACCGGGGACAGATCCAAGAGACCCAGTACTTC.

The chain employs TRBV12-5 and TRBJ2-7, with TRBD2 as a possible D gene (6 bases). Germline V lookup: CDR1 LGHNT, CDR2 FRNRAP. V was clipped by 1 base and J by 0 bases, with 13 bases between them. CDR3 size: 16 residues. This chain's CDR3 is CASGLGGDLSSYEQYF. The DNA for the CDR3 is TGTGCTAGTGGTTTGGGGGGGGATCTAAGCTCCTACGAGCAGTACTTC.

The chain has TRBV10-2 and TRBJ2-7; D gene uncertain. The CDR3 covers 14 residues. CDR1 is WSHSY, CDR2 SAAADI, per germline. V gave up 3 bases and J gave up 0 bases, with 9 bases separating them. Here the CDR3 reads CASSERTDSYEQYF. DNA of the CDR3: TGCGCCAGCAGTGAAAGGACGGACTCCTACGAGCAGTACTTC.

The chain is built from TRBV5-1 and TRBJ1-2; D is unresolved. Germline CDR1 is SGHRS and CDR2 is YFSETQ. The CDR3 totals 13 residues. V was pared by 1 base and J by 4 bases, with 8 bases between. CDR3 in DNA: TGCGCCAGCAGCTTGTCACGGACCTATGGCTACACCTTC. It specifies CASSLSRTYGYTF.